These T cell receptor beta chains were read from a single sample in a study of blood T cell repertoires in COVID-19. Clones were sequenced by immunoSEQ multiplex PCR, and TCRdb holds only the in-frame ones, with some missing. The sample lists 70,000 to 90,000 clones, more than 80% occurring once. Sample: peripheral blood. The source of these receptors is a human donor in a cohort sampled during active COVID-19. CDR3s include the opening cysteine and the closing phenylalanine or tryptophan. The order of the fields is J gene, V gene, clone size, D gene, CDR3 protein, CDR3 DNA. D genes are given only for firm matches. Size values are once, few and many counts, or a class for expanded clones, and some rows have none.

J: TRBJ2-2; V: TRBV9; size: -; D: TRBD2; CDR3: CASSSLAGGPDTGELFF; DNA: TGTGCCAGCAGCTCCTTAGCGGGGGGGCCGGACACCGGGGAGCTGTTTTTT
J: TRBJ1-1; V: TRBV9; size: -; D: -; CDR3: CASSVAPRGSGTEAFF; DNA: TGTGCCAGCAGCGTAGCCCCAAGGGGGTCAGGCACTGAAGCTTTCTTT
J: TRBJ1-6; V: TRBV3-1/TRBV3-2; size: -; D: -; CDR3: CASSQGVGGGSPLHF; DNA: TGTGCCAGCAGCCAAGGAGTCGGCGGTGGTTCACCCCTCCACTTT
J: TRBJ1-1; V: TRBV2; size: -; D: -; CDR3: CASSADRNTEAFF; DNA: TGTGCCAGCAGTGCGGACAGAAACACTGAAGCTTTCTTT
J: TRBJ1-2; V: TRBV7-9; size: -; D: TRBD1; CDR3: CASSLAGQGDYTF; DNA: TGTGCCAGCAGCTTAGCAGGACAGGGCGACTACACCTTC
J: TRBJ2-6; V: TRBV27; size: -; D: -; CDR3: CASRPLVGGWSGANVLTF; DNA: TGTGCCAGCAGACCCTTGGTGGGGGGATGGTCTGGGGCCAACGTCCTGACTTTC
J: TRBJ1-6; V: TRBV27; size: -; D: -; CDR3: CASIPTGSYNSPLHF; DNA: TGTGCCAGCATCCCCACGGGTTCCTATAATTCACCCCTCCACTTT
J: TRBJ2-5; V: TRBV20-1; size: -; D: TRBD2; CDR3: CSASGLAQETQYF; DNA: TGCAGTGCTAGTGGACTAGCCCAAGAGACCCAGTACTTC
J: TRBJ2-5; V: TRBV5-4; size: -; D: TRBD1; CDR3: CASSLGDRGQETQYF; DNA: TGTGCCAGCAGCTTGGGGGACAGGGGGCAAGAGACCCAGTACTTC
J: TRBJ2-5; V: TRBV7-9; size: -; D: -; CDR3: CASSTTGSGYQETQYF; DNA: TGTGCCAGCAGCACTACAGGTTCCGGATACCAAGAGACCCAGTACTTC
J: TRBJ1-6; V: TRBV7-9; size: few; D: -; CDR3: CASRRASNNSPLHF; DNA: TGTGCCAGCCGCAGGGCCAGTAATAATTCACCCCTCCACTTT
J: TRBJ1-5; V: TRBV28; size: -; D: -; CDR3: CASSSARGSGQHQHF; DNA: TGTGCCAGCAGTTCCGCTCGGGGAAGCGGGCAGCACCAGCATTTT
J: TRBJ2-5; V: TRBV5-1; size: once; D: TRBD1; CDR3: CASSLGQGQETQYF; DNA: TGCGCCAGCAGCTTGGGACAGGGACAAGAGACCCAGTACTTC
J: TRBJ2-3; V: TRBV19; size: -; D: TRBD2; CDR3: CASSPTRTSGGGQGQNTQYF; DNA: TGTGCCAGTAGTCCTACCCGGACTAGCGGGGGGGGGCAGGGGCAAAATACGCAGTATTTT
J: TRBJ1-2; V: TRBV27; size: -; D: TRBD1; CDR3: CASSLDRAYGYTF; DNA: TGTGCCAGCAGCCTAGACAGGGCCTATGGCTACACCTTC
J: TRBJ1-4; V: TRBV4-1; size: -; D: -; CDR3: CASSQERGPTLTNEKLFF; DNA: TGCGCCAGCAGCCAAGAAAGGGGTCCAACTCTAACTAATGAAAAACTGTTTTTT
J: TRBJ1-2; V: TRBV2; size: -; D: -; CDR3: CASSESGLYGYTF; DNA: TGTGCCAGCAGTGAGTCCGGACTTTATGGCTACACCTTC
J: TRBJ1-2; V: TRBV7-9; size: few; D: TRBD1; CDR3: CASSLEGTGHDIYGYTF; DNA: TGTGCCAGCAGCTTAGAAGGGACAGGGCATGATATCTATGGCTACACCTTC
J: TRBJ2-7; V: TRBV3-1/TRBV3-2; size: -; D: -; CDR3: CASSHGRGPSYEQYF; DNA: TGTGCCAGCAGCCATGGGCGGGGGCCCTCCTACGAGCAGTACTTC
J: TRBJ1-5; V: TRBV6-5; size: -; D: -; CDR3: CASNGGLFSNQPQHF; DNA: TGTGCCAGCAACGGAGGTCTCTTTAGCAATCAGCCCCAGCATTTT
J: TRBJ1-2; V: TRBV25-1; size: -; D: -; CDR3: CASTKPSDSVNYGYTF; DNA: TGTGCCAGCACCAAACCCTCGGACAGTGTTAACTATGGCTACACCTTC
J: TRBJ1-4; V: TRBV19; size: -; D: -; CDR3: CASSIPQGVNEKLFF; DNA: TGTGCCAGTAGTATACCTCAGGGCGTCAATGAAAAACTGTTTTTT
J: TRBJ1-2; V: TRBV5-4; size: -; D: -; CDR3: CASSPSAGDYGYTF; DNA: TGTGCCAGCAGCCCGTCTGCAGGGGACTATGGCTACACCTTC
J: TRBJ1-2; V: TRBV2; size: once; D: -; CDR3: CASRDSYYGYTF; DNA: TGTGCCAGCAGGGACAGCTACTATGGCTACACCTTC
J: TRBJ2-2; V: TRBV11-3; size: -; D: TRBD1; CDR3: CASSLEGYGTGATGELFF; DNA: TGTGCCAGCAGCTTAGAGGGGTATGGGACAGGGGCCACCGGGGAGCTGTTTTTT
J: TRBJ2-7; V: TRBV5-1; size: -; D: TRBD1; CDR3: CASSSLQGPSYEQYF; DNA: TGCGCCAGCAGCTCCCTACAGGGGCCGTCCTACGAGCAGTACTTC
J: TRBJ1-2; V: TRBV6-5; size: -; D: TRBD1; CDR3: CASRFRQGYGYTF; DNA: TGTGCCAGCAGATTCCGACAGGGTTATGGCTACACCTTC
J: TRBJ1-5; V: TRBV5-6; size: -; D: -; CDR3: CASSLGAAAGFGNQPQHF; DNA: TGTGCCAGCAGCTTGGGGGCGGCGGCGGGGTTTGGCAATCAGCCCCAGCATTTT
J: TRBJ2-2; V: TRBV2; size: -; D: -; CDR3: CASSEGLPIHGELFF; DNA: TGTGCCAGCAGTGAAGGTCTCCCTATCCACGGGGAGCTGTTTTTT
J: TRBJ1-5; V: TRBV3-1/TRBV3-2; size: -; D: TRBD1; CDR3: CASSQEGQGINQPQHF; DNA: TGTGCCAGCAGCCAAGAGGGACAGGGGATAAATCAGCCCCAGCATTTT
J: TRBJ2-7; V: TRBV3-1/TRBV3-2; size: -; D: TRBD1; CDR3: CASSLGTGGLYF; DNA: TGTGCCAGCAGCCTAGGGACAGGGGGCCTGTACTTC
J: TRBJ2-3; V: TRBV11-2; size: -; D: -; CDR3: CASSTRTVSTDTQYF; DNA: TGTGCCAGCAGCACTAGGACAGTTAGCACAGATACGCAGTATTTT
J: TRBJ2-3; V: TRBV25-1; size: once; D: TRBD2; CDR3: CASGLAGTTDTQYF; DNA: TGTGCCAGCGGACTAGCGGGGACTACAGATACGCAGTATTTT
J: TRBJ2-1; V: TRBV28; size: -; D: TRBD1; CDR3: CASSSPGTGGGEQFF; DNA: TGTGCCAGCAGTTCCCCCGGGACAGGGGGCGGTGAGCAGTTCTTC
J: TRBJ2-1; V: TRBV28; size: -; D: TRBD1; CDR3: CASDRGINEQFF; DNA: TGTGCCAGCGACAGGGGAATCAATGAGCAGTTCTTC
J: TRBJ1-1; V: TRBV11-2; size: once; D: -; CDR3: CASSPTGNTEAFF; DNA: TGTGCCAGCAGCCCAACAGGGAACACTGAAGCTTTCTTT
J: TRBJ2-4; V: TRBV9; size: -; D: -; CDR3: CASSVEPGVKNIQYF; DNA: TGTGCCAGCAGCGTAGAACCGGGGGTGAAAAACATTCAGTACTTC
J: TRBJ2-1; V: TRBV9; size: -; D: TRBD2; CDR3: CASSVIGGGVSWDEQFF; DNA: TGTGCCAGCAGCGTCATAGGCGGGGGGGTTTCATGGGATGAGCAGTTCTTC
J: TRBJ2-5; V: TRBV6-6; size: -; D: -; CDR3: CASSLNSQETQYF; DNA: TGTGCCAGCAGTCTGAACTCCCAAGAGACCCAGTACTTC
J: TRBJ2-3; V: TRBV7-9; size: -; D: TRBD2; CDR3: CASSLRLAATDTQYF; DNA: TGTGCCAGCAGCTTGAGACTAGCGGCCACAGATACGCAGTATTTT
J: TRBJ2-7; V: TRBV3-1/TRBV3-2; size: -; D: TRBD2; CDR3: CASSRAGPPVAEQYF; DNA: TGTGCCAGCAGCCGAGCGGGACCCCCCGTGGCCGAGCAGTACTTC
J: TRBJ2-5; V: TRBV3-1/TRBV3-2; size: -; D: TRBD2; CDR3: CASSQASGGAQETQYF; DNA: TGTGCCAGCAGCCAAGCTAGCGGGGGGGCCCAAGAGACCCAGTACTTC
J: TRBJ1-4; V: TRBV6-6; size: -; D: -; CDR3: CASRHTGSNEKLFF; DNA: TGTGCCAGCAGACACACAGGGTCTAATGAAAAACTGTTTTTT
J: TRBJ2-7; V: TRBV7-2; size: -; D: -; CDR3: CASSFSLTAAYEQYF; DNA: TGTGCCAGCAGCTTTTCTTTAACAGCCGCGTACGAGCAGTACTTC
J: TRBJ2-7; V: TRBV3-1/TRBV3-2; size: -; D: -; CDR3: CASSQAGDEQYF; DNA: TGTGCCAGCAGCCAAGCAGGGGACGAGCAGTACTTC
J: TRBJ1-3; V: TRBV6-6; size: -; D: TRBD1; CDR3: CASSSSRGRGTFSGNTIYF; DNA: TGTGCCAGCAGCTCCAGCAGGGGCAGGGGGACCTTCTCTGGAAACACCATATATTTT
J: TRBJ2-3; V: TRBV5-6; size: -; D: TRBD2; CDR3: CASSPGLAPSTDTQYF; DNA: TGTGCCAGCAGCCCCGGACTAGCACCAAGCACAGATACGCAGTATTTT
J: TRBJ2-5; V: TRBV29-1; size: -; D: -; CDR3: CSVELYVTRETQYF; DNA: TGCAGCGTTGAACTTTATGTGACCAGGGAGACCCAGTACTTC
J: TRBJ2-7; V: TRBV19; size: -; D: TRBD1; CDR3: CASSRTGGYSYEQYF; DNA: TGTGCCAGTAGTCGGACAGGGGGTTACTCCTACGAGCAGTACTTC
J: TRBJ2-3; V: TRBV9; size: -; D: TRBD2; CDR3: CASSVGIAGSTDTQYF; DNA: TGTGCCAGCAGCGTAGGGATAGCGGGTAGCACAGATACGCAGTATTTT
J: TRBJ1-1; V: TRBV5-1; size: medium-sized; D: TRBD1; CDR3: CASSLGGQGGTEAFF; DNA: TGCGCCAGCAGCTTGGGTGGACAGGGTGGCACTGAAGCTTTCTTT
J: TRBJ1-4; V: TRBV19; size: -; D: TRBD1; CDR3: CASSPAPQMQGARAYEKLFF; DNA: TGTGCCAGTAGTCCGGCCCCTCAGATGCAGGGGGCGCGGGCATATGAAAAACTGTTTTTT
J: TRBJ1-1; V: TRBV3-1/TRBV3-2; size: -; D: -; CDR3: CASSQDRESRGRSFMNTEAFF; DNA: TGTGCCAGCAGCCAAGATCGGGAATCCAGGGGCCGCTCTTTCATGAACACTGAAGCTTTCTTT
J: TRBJ1-3; V: TRBV5-1; size: few; D: -; CDR3: CASSLDRAGNTIYF; DNA: TGCGCCAGCAGCTTGGACAGGGCTGGAAACACCATATATTTT
J: TRBJ2-7; V: TRBV28; size: -; D: TRBD2; CDR3: CASRREGSNAYEQYF; DNA: TGTGCCAGCAGGAGGGAGGGAAGTAACGCCTACGAGCAGTACTTC